The clone carrying this T cell receptor beta chain was found many times. The CDR3 contains 15 residues. The V gene's germline CDR1 is SGHNT and CDR2 YYREEE (reference sequence). V lost 3 bases to trimming and J lost 5 bases; unmatched junction nucleotides: 9. Participants spanned ages about 18 to 90 years and resided in roughly 22 US areas. The sample originates from a study of blood T cell repertoires in COVID-19. TCRdb's copy holds only in-frame clones and misses some; the assay was immunoSEQ multiplex PCR. In the table there are over 300,000 clones, roughly nine tenths of which are singletons. The clonotype originates from a woman between 25 and 40 years old who had recovered from COVID-19. V and J are TRBV5-4 and TRBJ1-2; 8 nucleotides agree with TRBD1. What was sequenced was PBMCs or T cells enriched from blood (not recorded which). CDR3 protein: CASSWVTGGQYGYTF. The CDR3 coding sequence is TGTGCCAGCAGCTGGGTAACAGGGGGACAGTATGGCTACACCTTC.